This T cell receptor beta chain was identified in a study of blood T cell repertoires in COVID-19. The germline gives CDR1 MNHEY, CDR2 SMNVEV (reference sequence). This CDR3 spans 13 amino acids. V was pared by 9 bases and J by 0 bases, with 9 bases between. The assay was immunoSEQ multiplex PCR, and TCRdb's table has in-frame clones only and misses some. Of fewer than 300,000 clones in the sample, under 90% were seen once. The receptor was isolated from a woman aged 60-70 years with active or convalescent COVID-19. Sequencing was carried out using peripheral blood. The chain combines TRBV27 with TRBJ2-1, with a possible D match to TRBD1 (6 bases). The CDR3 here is CARVGGSYNEQFF. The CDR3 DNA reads TGTGCCAGAGTAGGGGGCTCCTACAATGAGCAGTTCTTC.